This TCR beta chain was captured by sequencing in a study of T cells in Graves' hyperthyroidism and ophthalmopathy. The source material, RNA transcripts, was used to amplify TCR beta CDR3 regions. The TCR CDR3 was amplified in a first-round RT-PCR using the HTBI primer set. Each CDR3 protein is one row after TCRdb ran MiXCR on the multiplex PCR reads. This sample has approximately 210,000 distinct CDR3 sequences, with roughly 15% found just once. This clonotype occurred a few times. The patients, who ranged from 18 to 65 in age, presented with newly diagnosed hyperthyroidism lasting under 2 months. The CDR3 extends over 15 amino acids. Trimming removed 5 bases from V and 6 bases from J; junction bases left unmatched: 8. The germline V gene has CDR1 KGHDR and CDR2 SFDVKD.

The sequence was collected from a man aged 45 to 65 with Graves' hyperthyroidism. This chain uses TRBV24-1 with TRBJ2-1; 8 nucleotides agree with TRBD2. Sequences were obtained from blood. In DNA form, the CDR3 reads TGTGCCACCAGTGGAGCGGGAGCAATTCTCAATGAGCAGTTCTTC. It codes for CATSGAGAILNEQFF.